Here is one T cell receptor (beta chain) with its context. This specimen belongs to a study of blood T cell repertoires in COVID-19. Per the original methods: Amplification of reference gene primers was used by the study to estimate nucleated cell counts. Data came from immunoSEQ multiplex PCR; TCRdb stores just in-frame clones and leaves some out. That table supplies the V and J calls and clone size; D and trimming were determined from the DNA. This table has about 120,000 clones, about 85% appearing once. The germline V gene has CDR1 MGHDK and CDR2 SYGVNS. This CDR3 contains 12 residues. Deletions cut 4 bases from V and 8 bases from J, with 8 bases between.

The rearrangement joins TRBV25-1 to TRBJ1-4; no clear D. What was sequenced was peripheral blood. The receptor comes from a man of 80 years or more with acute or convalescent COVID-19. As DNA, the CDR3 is TGTGCCAGCAGTGTAAGAGGCGAAAAACTGTTTTTT. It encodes CASSVRGEKLFF.